This T cell receptor beta chain was retrieved from a study of cytomegalovirus exposure and HLA in healthy donors. Study observations and caveats: HLA alleles showed associations with approximately 15,000 TCR beta sequences in a later analysis, at a 0.05 false discovery rate. Among the sequence variants, a highly shared cluster was likely an artifact of sequencing.

About this clone: What it recognizes is unknown.

The PCR contained 60 Vbeta and 13 Jbeta primers. Authors' data handling: Per a later analysis, the number of unique TCR beta chains was approximately 80 million, of which 10 million to 11 million were shared. Data came from immunoSEQ multiplex PCR; TCRdb stores just in-frame clones and leaves some out. V, J and clone size were drawn from that table, and D and trimming were deduced from the DNA. The sample has about 160,000 clones; roughly four fifths are singletons. CDR1 is LGHNA and CDR2 is YNFKEQ in the germline V gene. V dropped 2 bases and J dropped 4 bases, with 15 bases sitting between them. The CDR3 runs to 15 residues.

The sample consisted of PBMCs. This chain connects TRBV4-2 to TRBJ2-7, with D possibly TRBD1 on 6 matching bases. This receptor was identified in a man in his forties or fifties in good health and CMV-seronegative. The CDR3 region has the DNA TGTGCCAGCAGCCAATCGGCACAGGGTCCGTACGAGCAGTACTTC. This sequence encodes CASSQSAQGPYEQYF.